The next 25 T cell receptor beta chains were all read from a single sample in a study of identical twins. TCRdb re-derived calls from the 5' RACE reads in MiXCR, one entry per CDR3 protein. The sample shows approximately 300,000 distinct CDR3 sequences, roughly 9.8% of them seen only once. The same data also contributed to another study, on yellow fever vaccine responses in identical twins.

Sequencing used CD8+ T cells sorted from blood. All receptors derive from a woman younger than 30 in good health.

As regards this clonotype: Its ends do not fully match the called genes, so a read error is possible. The chain is built from TRBV6-2 or TRBV6-3 and TRBJ2-7; weak D call: TRBD2 (7 bases). The germline V gene encodes CDR1 MNHEY and CDR2 SVGEGT. The CDR3 runs to 11 residues. The CDR3 loop reads CASSYPGGSHF. CDR3 in DNA: TGTGCCAGCAGTTACCCGGGGGGCTCGCACTTC.

As DNA, the CDR3 is TGTGCCAGCAGTTCTACCTATAGCGAGAGACCTTACAATGAGCAGTTCTTC. Its translation: CASSSTYSERPYNEQFF. The chain has TRBV28 and TRBJ2-1; tentative D call: TRBD2 (5 bases). V gave up 4 bases and J gave up 4 bases, with 20 bases separating them. CDR3 length: 17 amino acids. Germline CDR1 and CDR2: MDHEN and SYDVKM.

This clonotype was recorded at least ten times. V usage is TRBV12-3 or TRBV12-4 and J usage is TRBJ2-3, with 11 bases fitting TRBD2. With V trimmed by 7 bases and J by 2 bases, 8 bases remained unmatched. There are 16 residues in the CDR3. The CDR3 spells CASNFRLAGNTDTQYF. The CDR3 bases are TGTGCCAGCAATTTTCGACTAGCGGGGAACACAGATACGCAGTATTTT.

This clonotype was observed at least ten times. V and J are TRBV24-1 and TRBJ2-3; D remains ambiguous. The CDR3 is made up of 16 amino acids. Germline V gene data show CDR1 as KGHDR and CDR2 as SFDVKD. Deletions cut 2 bases from V and 4 bases from J, with 15 bases between. CDR3 protein: CATSDSATDGADTQYF. DNA for the CDR3: TGTGCCACCAGTGATTCGGCAACCGATGGCGCAGATACGCAGTATTTT.

The V call is TRBV30, the J call TRBJ2-7; 9 bases match TRBD2. This CDR3 has 13 residues. V was pared by 3 bases and J by 1 base, with 1 base of the junction left unmatched. From germline, CDR1 is GTSNPN and CDR2 SVGIG (reference sequence). The CDR3 DNA reads TGTGCCTGGAGGCTAGCGGGGTCCTACGAGCAGTACTTC. Translated: CAWRLAGSYEQYF.

The CDR3 region has the DNA TGCAGTGCTAGATCCACAGAGACCTATGGCTACACCTTC. It codes for CSARSTETYGYTF. The gene calls are TRBV20-1 and TRBJ1-2; no reliable D call. Germline V gene data show CDR1 as DFQATT and CDR2 as SNEGSKA (reference sequence). The CDR3 length is 13 residues. V was clipped by 2 bases and J by 4 bases, with 11 bases between them.

This clonotype showed up just a few times. V gene TRBV29-1 combines with J gene TRBJ2-1; TRBD2 matches 9 bases. Germline V gene sequence: CDR1 SQVTM, CDR2 ANQGSEA. J was trimmed by 3 bases and V by 0 bases; bases with no gene match: 12. The CDR3 covers 18 residues. The CDR3 DNA follows: TGCAGCGTTGAAGATTTGTCCGGTGGTAGCGGGAGCTACAATGAGCAGTTCTTC. Encoded protein: CSVEDLSGGSGSYNEQFF.

This chain connects TRBV2 to TRBJ2-1; D possibly corresponds to TRBD1 (7 bases). The germline V gene has CDR1 SNHLY and CDR2 FYNNEI. Trimming stripped 10 bases from V and 4 bases from J, with 14 bases between. The CDR3 spans 13 residues. As DNA, the CDR3 is TGTGCCATGTCAGGGGGGCAATACAATGAGCAGTTCTTC. Translation: CAMSGGQYNEQFF.

This chain links TRBV6-5 with TRBJ2-3, with 7 bases lining up with TRBD1. The germline V gene encodes CDR1 MNHEY and CDR2 SVGAGI. The ends lost 2 bases at V and 3 bases at J; junction bases unmatched: 11. There are 17 residues in the CDR3. The CDR3 DNA sequence: TGTGCCAGCAGTTACGGCGACAGGGAGAGATGGACAGATACGCAGTATTTT. Amino acid sequence: CASSYGDRERWTDTQYF.

The rearrangement uses TRBV5-6 and TRBJ2-1; 14 bases match TRBD2. V dropped 5 bases and J dropped 8; count of bases not matched to a gene: 12. The CDR3 extends over 17 amino acids. Germline CDR1 reads SGHDT; CDR2 reads YYEEEE. Here the CDR3 reads CASRPPGLAGEEDEQFF. CDR3 sequence (DNA): TGTGCCAGCAGGCCACCGGGACTAGCGGGAGAAGAAGATGAGCAGTTCTTC.

The sample holds a few counts of this clonotype. The chain combines TRBV28 with TRBJ1-5; no clear D. The CDR3 extends over 15 amino acids. Trimming cost V 5 bases and J 0 bases, with 11 bases left between them. Germline CDR1 reads MDHEN; CDR2 reads SYDVKM. Written as DNA, the CDR3 is TGTGCCAGCAGTCCCCCGGGAAGTAGCAATCAGCCCCAGCATTTT. The encoded protein is CASSPPGSSNQPQHF.

This clonotype came up a few times. The chain is built from TRBV6-1 and TRBJ2-3; TRBD2 might be the D (7 bases). V lost 7 bases and J 2 bases, leaving 28 bases between the germline ends. This CDR3 is built from 19 residues. The germline V gene has CDR1 MNHNS and CDR2 SASEGT. The CDR3 loop reads CASKEGLTGAEPLTDTQYF. The CDR3 DNA reads as TGTGCCAGCAAGGAGGGACTAACGGGGGCCGAACCCCTCACAGATACGCAGTATTTT.

The CDR3 protein is CASSLSASGSTDTQYF. The CDR3 nucleotides read TGTGCCAGCAGTTTGTCAGCTAGCGGGAGCACAGATACGCAGTATTTT. The genes are TRBV27 and TRBJ2-3; 8 positions match TRBD2. CDR1 MNHEY and CDR2 SMNVEV come from the germline V gene (reference sequence). Trimming cost V 3 bases and J 0 bases; bases outside gene matches: 5. This CDR3 has 16 amino acids.

The chain links TRBV20-1 to TRBJ2-7; 7 bases map to TRBD2. V was pared by 5 bases and J by 1 base, with 8 bases of the junction left unmatched. CDR1 DFQATT and CDR2 SNEGSKA come from the germline V gene (reference sequence). The CDR3 length is 14 residues. The CDR3 DNA is TGCAGTGCTTATGGCGGGAGCAATTCCTACGAGCAGTACTTC. It is translated as CSAYGGSNSYEQYF.

This clonotype was detected a few times. The rearrangement links TRBV19 to TRBJ2-3; a weak D match, TRBD1 (6 bases). Germline CDR1 and CDR2: LNHDA and SQIVND (reference sequence). Trimming pared 3 bases from V and 3 bases from J, leaving 22 bases between. CDR3 length: 18 amino acids. Written as DNA, the CDR3 is TGTGCCAGTAGTATTCCGTTCGGGCGGACAGAGTCGACAGATACGCAGTATTTT. Translation: CASSIPFGRTESTDTQYF.

This clonotype appeared many times. The chain joins TRBV25-1 to TRBJ1-6; D call uncertain. V gave up 7 bases and J gave up 4 bases, with 5 bases separating them. CDR1 and CDR2 (germline): MGHDK, SYGVNS. The CDR3 has 12 amino acids. The CDR3: CASNSYNSPLHF. CDR3 bases: TGTGCCAGCAACAGTTATAATTCACCCCTCCACTTT.

Ten or more counts support this clonotype. The chain uses TRBV4-1 and TRBJ2-7; 7 bases fit TRBD2. J lost 4 bases, V lost 3 bases, and 3 bases had no gene match. The CDR3 consists of 13 residues. CDR1 MGHRA and CDR2 YSYEKL come from the germline V gene. CDR3 protein: CASSHGGGYEQYF. The CDR3 nucleotides read TGCGCCAGCAGCCACGGGGGAGGGTACGAGCAGTACTTC.

This clonotype was seen many times. V gene TRBV4-3 combines with J gene TRBJ2-3; D is uncertain. The CDR3 consists of 14 residues. Germline lookup yields CDR1 LGHNA and CDR2 YSLEER. Trimming took 2 bases from V and 3 from J, leaving 9 bases between them. Here the CDR3 reads CASSQFLETDTQYF. The DNA of the CDR3 is TGCGCCAGCAGCCAATTCCTGGAAACAGATACGCAGTATTTT.

This clonotype was seen more than once but under ten times. CDR3 sequence: CASSHPGLADEQFF. In DNA, the CDR3 is TGCGCCAGCAGCCACCCGGGACTAGCTGACGAGCAGTTCTTC. This chain joins TRBV5-1 and TRBJ2-1; 9 nucleotides align to TRBD2. The CDR3 is made up of 14 amino acids. Germline assignment: CDR1 SGHRS and CDR2 YFSETQ. V gave up 4 bases and J gave up 10 bases; unmatched junction bases: 9.

The chain has TRBV28 and TRBJ2-1; D possibly uses TRBD1 or TRBD2 (5 bases each). The V gene lost 6 bases and the J gene lost 4 bases, with 19 bases spanning the gap. The CDR3 totals 16 residues. The V gene's germline CDR1 is MDHEN and CDR2 SYDVKM. As DNA, the CDR3 is TGTGCCAGCAGCACCTACTATACAGGAGGATACAATGAGCAGTTCTTC. This gives the protein CASSTYYTGGYNEQFF.

This clonotype has a count of ten or more. This chain joins TRBV2 and TRBJ2-4, with D hard to call. Germline V gene data show CDR1 as SNHLY and CDR2 as FYNNEI. V was pared by 1 base and J by 5 bases, with 9 bases between. This CDR3 has 14 residues. CDR3 sequence: CASSEVRAENIQYF. For the CDR3, the DNA is TGTGCCAGCAGTGAAGTGCGCGCCGAAAACATTCAGTACTTC.

This clonotype was counted between two and nine times. The genes are TRBV7-2 and TRBJ1-2; D not certain. Germline V lookup: CDR1 SGHTA, CDR2 FQGNSA. V was pared by 2 bases and J by 7 bases, with 11 bases between. This CDR3 is 13 amino acids long. The CDR3 coding sequence is TGTGCCAGCAGCTTACGGGGATCTCGTGGCTACACCTTC. Protein: CASSLRGSRGYTF.

This clonotype was counted at least ten times. The chain combines TRBV29-1 with TRBJ2-1; D gene unclear. Germline V gene lookup returns CDR1 SQVTM and CDR2 ANQGSEA. V gave up 6 bases and J gave up 2 bases, with 14 bases separating them. The CDR3 is 14 residues long. Here the CDR3 DNA reads TGCAGCGTCGTCGGCCCAGGAGCCTACAATGAGCAGTTCTTC. This codes for CSVVGPGAYNEQFF.

CDR3 region: CASSLDQGYTGELFF. CDR3 nucleotide sequence: TGCGCCAGCAGCTTGGACCAGGGCTACACCGGGGAGCTGTTTTTT. The genes are TRBV5-1 and TRBJ2-2; D might be TRBD1 (5 bases). The germline V gene encodes CDR1 SGHRS and CDR2 YFSETQ. The CDR3 spans 15 residues. Trimming removed 0 bases at V and 3 bases at J, with 9 bases between.

V usage is TRBV4-3 and J usage is TRBJ2-1; TRBD2 is a possible D gene (5 bases). The CDR3 covers 16 residues. Trimming took 0 bases from V and 0 from J, leaving 9 bases between them. Germline assignment: CDR1 LGHNA and CDR2 YSLEER. DNA of the CDR3: TGCGCCAGCAGCCAAGACACTAGTAGCTCCTACAATGAGCAGTTCTTC. This encodes CASSQDTSSSYNEQFF.